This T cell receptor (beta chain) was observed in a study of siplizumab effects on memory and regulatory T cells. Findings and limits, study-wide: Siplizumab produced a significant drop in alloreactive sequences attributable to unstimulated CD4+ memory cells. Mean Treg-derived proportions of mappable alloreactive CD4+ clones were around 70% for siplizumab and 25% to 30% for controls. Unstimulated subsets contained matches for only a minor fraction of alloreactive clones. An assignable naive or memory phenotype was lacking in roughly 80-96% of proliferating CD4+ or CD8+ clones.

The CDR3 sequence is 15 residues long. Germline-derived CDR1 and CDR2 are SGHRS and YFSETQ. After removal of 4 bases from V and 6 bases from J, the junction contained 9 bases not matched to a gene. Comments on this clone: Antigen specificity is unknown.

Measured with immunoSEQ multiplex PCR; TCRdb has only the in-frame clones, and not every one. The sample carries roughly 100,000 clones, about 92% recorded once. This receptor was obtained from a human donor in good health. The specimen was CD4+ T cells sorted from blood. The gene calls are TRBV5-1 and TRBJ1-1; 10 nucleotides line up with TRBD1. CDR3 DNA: TGCGCCAGCAGCCCCGACAGGGGGCGGTTCCCTGAAGCTTTCTTT. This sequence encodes CASSPDRGRFPEAFF.